These T cell receptor beta chains were read from a single sample in a study of beta chain features in type 1 diabetes. Profiling relied on immunoSEQ multiplex PCR, and the TCRdb table lists in-frame clones only, not all of them. The sample shows about 370,000 clones, about 15% of them seen only once. Material for sequencing was naive CD4+ T cells from blood. The source of these receptors is a woman aged 18-29 years in good health. The CDR3 runs from the conserved cysteine through the conserved F or W. A D gene is named only where the DNA matches it firmly. Rows give clone size only sometimes, using once, few, many, or a class for an expanded clone.

V: TRBV23-1
size: few
J: TRBJ2-7
D: TRBD2
DNA: TGCGCCAACACAGACAGGGAAGGGACTAGCGGGAGACAAGGCTCCTACGAGCAGTACTTC
CDR3: CANTDREGTSGRQGSYEQYF

V: TRBV30
size: NA
J: TRBJ1-1
D: NA
DNA: TGTGCCTGGAGTATTGGGGAGGAAGCTTTCTTT
CDR3: CAWSIGEEAFF

V: TRBV7-2
size: NA
J: TRBJ2-1
D: NA
DNA: TGTGCCAGCAGCTTAGGCGGGGGCGCAAATGAGCAGTTCTTC
CDR3: CASSLGGGANEQFF

V: TRBV9
size: few
J: TRBJ1-3
D: NA
DNA: TGTGCCAGCAGCGTAGACAGCATCTCTGGAAACACCATATATTTT
CDR3: CASSVDSISGNTIYF

V: TRBV14
size: few
J: TRBJ2-1
D: TRBD2
DNA: TGTGCCAGCAGCCCCGGGACTAGCGGGAGCAATGAGCAGTTCTTC
CDR3: CASSPGTSGSNEQFF

V: TRBV4-3
size: NA
J: TRBJ1-4
D: TRBD1
DNA: TGCGCCAGCAGCCAAGGGAGGACAGGGGGCTATCGAGGAGAAAAACTGTTTTTT
CDR3: CASSQGRTGGYRGEKLFF

V: TRBV4-2
size: NA
J: TRBJ2-2
D: TRBD2
DNA: TGTGCCAGCAGCGGGACTAGCGGGAGTCGCACCGGGGAGCTGTTTTTT
CDR3: CASSGTSGSRTGELFF

V: TRBV30
size: few
J: TRBJ2-7
D: NA
DNA: TGTGCCTGGAGTGATTCGCCCTCCTACTACGAGCAGTACTTC
CDR3: CAWSDSPSYYEQYF

V: TRBV29-1
size: few
J: TRBJ2-1
D: NA
DNA: TGCAGCCTCGCAACGGGCGGGAACTACAATGAGCAGTTCTTC
CDR3: CSLATGGNYNEQFF

V: TRBV29-1
size: few
J: TRBJ2-7
D: NA
DNA: TGCAGCGTTGAAGGGCCCGGCGGTTCCGAGCAGTACTTC
CDR3: CSVEGPGGSEQYF

V: TRBV25-1
size: NA
J: TRBJ2-2
D: TRBD2
DNA: TGTGCCAGCAGTGAGGCCAGGGCGGGGGGCACCGGGGAGCTGTTTTTT
CDR3: CASSEARAGGTGELFF

V: TRBV6-8
size: few
J: TRBJ2-1
D: NA
DNA: TGTGCCACCCTCCGCAGGTCGTTCTTC
CDR3: CATLRRSFF

V: TRBV14
size: NA
J: TRBJ1-2
D: NA
DNA: TGTGCCAGCAGCCCATACAGTTTTGGTAACTATGGCTACACCTTC
CDR3: CASSPYSFGNYGYTF

V: TRBV9
size: NA
J: TRBJ2-1
D: TRBD2
DNA: TGTGCCAGCAGCTCAGCGGGAACCTCCTACAATGAGCAGTTCTTC
CDR3: CASSSAGTSYNEQFF

V: TRBV30
size: few
J: TRBJ2-5
D: TRBD1
DNA: TGTGCCTGGAGTGTGGACAGGTTGCGGGAGACCCAGTACTTC
CDR3: CAWSVDRLRETQYF

V: TRBV30
size: few
J: TRBJ2-7
D: TRBD2
DNA: TGTGCCTGGAGTCGTAGCGGGGCCTCCTCCTACGAGCAGTACTTC
CDR3: CAWSRSGASSYEQYF